This T cell receptor beta chain originates from a study of T cell changes during pregnancy in multiple sclerosis. The data were produced by immunoSEQ multiplex PCR, yet TCRdb's version contains in-frame clones alone and is incomplete. The table lists almost 55,000 clones, roughly nine tenths of them singletons, with roughly 3.2% in the top ten. From germline, CDR1 is LGHNA and CDR2 YSLEER. The V gene end was trimmed by 4 bases and the J gene end by 2 bases; junction bases not matched to a gene: 6. The CDR3 length is 15 residues. The clonotype comes from a female donor with multiple sclerosis, enrolled in a pregnancy study. The chain combines TRBV4-3 with TRBJ1-2; 8 nucleotides match TRBD1. The sample consisted of CD8+ T cells from peripheral blood mononuclear cells, taken before pregnancy. The CDR3 region has the DNA TGCGCCAGCAGCCGTAGACCAGGGGGCAACTATGGCTACACCTTC. Amino acid sequence: CASSRRPGGNYGYTF.